A few counts support the clone carrying this TCR beta chain. Generated by immunoSEQ multiplex PCR, the TCRdb table keeps only in-frame clones and is missing some. The table lists around 400,000 clones, roughly four fifths of them singletons. The sample belongs to a study of blood T cell repertoires in COVID-19. V dropped 4 bases and J dropped 6 bases, with 22 bases sitting between them. This CDR3 contains 16 residues. Germline CDR1 and CDR2: SGHKS and YYEKEE (reference sequence). The sequenced sample was PBMCs or T cells enriched from blood (not recorded which). The origin of this receptor is a woman aged 50 to 60 who had recovered from COVID-19. The chain combines TRBV5-5 with TRBJ1-2, with D possibly TRBD1 on 5 matching bases. CDR3 amino acids: CASSRLAGVDGNGYTF. In nucleotides, the CDR3 is TGTGCCAGCAGCCGCTTGGCGGGGGTTGATGGAAATGGCTACACCTTC.